This T cell receptor (beta chain) is drawn from a study of control samples from healthy donors and cancer patients. With 0 bases removed from V and 2 bases from J, the gap between germline ends came to 8 bases. This CDR3 region has 15 residues. Germline assignment: CDR1 LGHNA and CDR2 YSLEER. The repertoire was sequenced with immunoSEQ multiplex PCR; TCRdb's copy has only in-frame clones and lacks some. The sample holds about 75,000 clones; 85% to 95% are singletons and the top ten take about 6%. Source material: blood. The V and J genes are TRBV4-3 and TRBJ1-3; D not resolved. The TCR originated in a middle-aged woman in good health. The CDR3 sequence: CASSQDEGPGNTIYF. In nucleotides, the CDR3 is TGCGCCAGCAGCCAAGATGAGGGCCCTGGAAACACCATATATTTT.